Each of the 26 T cell receptor beta chains below was sequenced from the same sample in a study of glioma-infiltrating T cells. Amplification of TCR alpha and beta CDR3 regions from RNA used iRepertoire nested multiplex PCR. Each CDR3 protein gets one entry after TCRdb re-called the multiplex PCR reads with MiXCR. The top ten clones hold roughly 24% of a sample with about 3,800 distinct CDR3 sequences, 25% to 40% of them seen once. The sequenced sample was glioma tissue, nonneoplastic brain tissue, or PBMCs (not recorded which). These receptors were obtained from a human donor with low-grade glioma or glioblastoma, undergoing nonglioma brain surgery, or in good health (not recorded which).

This sequence joins TRBV2 and TRBJ2-3, with 9 nucleotides matching TRBD1. With 0 bases clipped from V and 5 bases from J, the junction kept 9 bases outside the gene matches. The length of the CDR3 is 17 residues. CDR1 is SNHLY, CDR2 FYNNEI, per germline. The chain's CDR3 is CASSEARGTGGEDTQYF. CDR3 sequence (DNA): TGTGCCAGCAGTGAAGCGCGAGGAACAGGGGGCGAAGATACGCAGTATTTT.

This clonotype has at least ten counts. The chain is built from TRBV4-1 and TRBJ2-5; perhaps TRBD1 as D (6 bases). V lost 0 bases, J lost 1 base, and 18 bases lay in between. The CDR3 is 18 residues long. CDR1 and CDR2 from the germline V gene are MGHRA and YSYEKL. For the CDR3, the DNA is TGCGCCAGCAGCCAAGATACCTACAGGGTACAGGTCCAAGAGACCCAGTACTTC. This sequence encodes CASSQDTYRVQVQETQYF.

This clonotype was seen just once. This may arise from a read error, as a much more abundant clone is one base away. The rearrangement joins TRBV2 to TRBJ1-1; D is unclear. The CDR3 contains 11 residues. The germline gives CDR1 SNHLY, CDR2 FYNNEI. The chain's CDR3 is CASKTGFESFF. Written as DNA, the CDR3 is TGTGCCAGCAAAACTGGATTTGAATCTTTCTTT.

The chain links TRBV5-4 to TRBJ1-3; D call uncertain. The CDR3 totals 16 residues. The V gene's germline CDR1 is SGHNT and CDR2 YYREEE (reference sequence). V lost 1 base and J lost 4, with 15 bases in between. In nucleotides, the CDR3 is TGTGCCAGCAGCTTGAGTTCCGGCGGAAGAGGAAACACCATATATTTT. It codes for CASSLSSGGRGNTIYF.

Worth noting for this clonotype: This may stem from a read error, because a much larger clone lies one nucleotide away. The chain has TRBV12-3 or TRBV12-4 and TRBJ2-7; D is possibly TRBD2 (6 bases). Trimming left V 9 bases short and J 5 bases short, with 17 bases between. This CDR3 is built from 13 residues. This CDR3 reads CARRKGLVDEQYF. The CDR3 coding sequence is TGTGCCAGAAGAAAGGGACTGGTTGACGAGCAGTACTTC.

This clonotype was found a few times. The junction does not match germline at one end; this may be a read error. The V and J genes are TRBV29-1 and TRBJ2-1, with D possibly being TRBD1 or TRBD2 (6 bases each). Germline V CDR1 and CDR2: SQVTM, ANQGSEA. The CDR3 runs to 10 residues. The CDR3, as DNA: TGCAGCGTTGTAAGGGGGGAGCGGTTCTTC. This gives the protein CSVVRGERFF.

CDR3 DNA: TGTGCCAGCAGTGAAGGGCGAGGAACAGGGGGCGGAGATACGCAGTATTTT. Its protein product is CASSEGRGTGGGDTQYF. This chain connects TRBV2 to TRBJ2-3, with 9 bases that match TRBD1. Germline-derived CDR1 and CDR2 are SNHLY and FYNNEI. Trimming removed 1 base from V and 5 bases from J; junction bases left unmatched: 10. This CDR3 spans 17 amino acids.

This clonotype is categorized as medium-sized. The chain couples TRBV12-3 or TRBV12-4 to TRBJ1-2; perhaps TRBD1 as D (5 bases). V gave up 3 bases and J gave up 7 bases, with 9 bases separating them. This CDR3 contains 12 residues. The CDR3 loop reads CASSFSGGGYTF. The CDR3 DNA sequence: TGTGCCAGCAGTTTCTCCGGGGGTGGCTACACCTTC.

This clonotype was found many times. This sequence joins TRBV7-3 and TRBJ2-1; D perhaps matches TRBD2 (5 bases). V was pared by 3 bases and J by 2 bases, with 11 bases between. The CDR3 covers 15 residues. The germline gives CDR1 SGHTA, CDR2 FQGTGA. The DNA of the CDR3 is TGTGCCAGCAGCTTTATGAGCGGCGCCTACAATGAGCAGTTCTTC. Protein product: CASSFMSGAYNEQFF.

On this clonotype itself: An end of the junction does not agree with germline; a read error may underlie this. The genes are TRBV6-2 or TRBV6-3 and TRBJ2-7, with 7 bases that match TRBD1. The CDR3 contains 14 residues. Per the germline V gene, CDR1 is MNHEY and CDR2 is SVGEGT. CDR3 bases: TGTGACAGCAGGCTGACAGGGTCCCCCTACGAGCAGTACTTC. This sequence encodes CDSRLTGSPYEQYF.

The chain has TRBV27 and TRBJ2-7, with TRBD2 matching over 12 bases. With V trimmed by 5 bases and J by 4 bases, 6 bases remained unmatched. Looked up from germline, CDR1 is MNHEY and CDR2 is SMNVEV (reference sequence). The CDR3 is 15 amino acids. The CDR3 nucleotides are TGTGCCAGCAGTACACTCGGACTAGCGGGATACGAGCAGTACTTC. It codes for CASSTLGLAGYEQYF.

This clonotype occurred many times. The chain joins TRBV7-2 to TRBJ2-1; 11 nucleotides line up with TRBD2. Per the germline V gene, CDR1 is SGHTA and CDR2 is FQGNSA. The CDR3 is made up of 14 amino acids. With 2 bases clipped from V and 6 bases from J, the junction kept 0 bases outside the gene matches. The CDR3 DNA sequence: TGTGCCAGCAGCTTAACTAGCGGGGGCAATGAGCAGTTCTTC. Translation: CASSLTSGGNEQFF.

As for this clonotype: A much larger clone is a single base away; this may be a read error. In nucleotides, the CDR3 is TGTGCCAGCAGCTCCTCGACGGGGGTCCCCTACAATAAGCAGTTCTTC. It is translated as CASSSSTGVPYNKQFF. This chain links TRBV7-2 with TRBJ2-1; possible D gene TRBD2, 6 bases. CDR3 length equals 16 residues. Germline CDR1 SGHTA, CDR2 FQGNSA.

The J gene is TRBJ1-5, the V gene TRBV30; TRBD1 matches at 7 bases. Trimming at V came to 1 base and at J to 0 bases, leaving 6 bases not matched to a gene. Looked up from germline, CDR1 is GTSNPN and CDR2 is SVGIG (reference sequence). The CDR3 totals 16 residues. The CDR3 protein is CAWSAGTDYSNQPQHF. As DNA, the CDR3 is TGTGCCTGGAGTGCCGGGACAGATTATAGCAATCAGCCCCAGCATTTT.

This clonotype was detected many times. The V and J genes are TRBV12-3 or TRBV12-4 and TRBJ1-1, with D possibly being TRBD1 (6 bases). The CDR3 consists of 15 residues. V dropped 2 bases and J dropped 0 bases, with 10 bases sitting between them. The CDR3 DNA reads as TGTGCCAGCAGTTTACAGGGGCAGTTGAACACTGAAGCTTTCTTT. Translation gives CASSLQGQLNTEAFF.

This clonotype was counted only a few times. V gene TRBV5-1 combines with J gene TRBJ1-2, with TRBD1 matching 7 bases. Germline V gene lookup returns CDR1 SGHRS and CDR2 YFSETQ. The V segment lost 5 bases and the J segment 4 bases; nucleotides outside the gene matches: 8. This CDR3 is 14 amino acids long. The CDR3 nucleotides read TGCGCCAGCAGATTGACAGGGTATATCTATGGCTACACCTTC. It yields the protein CASRLTGYIYGYTF.

This clonotype has more than one count but fewer than ten. V gene TRBV6-1 combines with J gene TRBJ2-1, with 8 bases that match TRBD2. The CDR3 runs 15 residues. Per germline, CDR1 MNHNS and CDR2 SASEGT. V lost 10 bases, J lost 0 bases, and 8 bases stayed unmatched. The CDR3 is CAIGGGVRSYNEQFF. CDR3 coding DNA: TGTGCCATCGGGGGGGGGGTCCGCTCCTACAATGAGCAGTTCTTC.

The table lists this clonotype with many counts. The chain has TRBV3-1 and TRBJ1-2; tentatively, D is TRBD1 (5 bases). The CDR3 is 16 residues long. Germline V gene sequence: CDR1 LGHDT, CDR2 YNNKEL (reference sequence). V lost 1 base and J lost 2, with 14 bases in between. Written as DNA, the CDR3 is TGTGCCAGCAGCCAAGTGGGAACAGGCCGGAACTATGGCTACACCTTC. Protein sequence: CASSQVGTGRNYGYTF.

This clonotype was observed at least ten times. The chain carries TRBV5-1 and TRBJ2-7, with 10 bases that match TRBD1. Germline V gives CDR1 SGHRS, CDR2 YFSETQ. J lost 4 bases, V lost 3 bases, and 10 bases had no gene match. There are 16 residues in the CDR3. As DNA, the CDR3 is TGCGCCAGCAGCTGGACCGGGGACAGGGGTGAATACGAGCAGTACTTC. This encodes CASSWTGDRGEYEQYF.

In this sample, this clonotype turned up a few times. CDR3 region: CASSPRRGLTSYEQYF. DNA of the CDR3: TGTGCCAGCAGCCCGAGGAGAGGGCTAACTTCCTACGAGCAGTACTTC. This chain links TRBV5-8 with TRBJ2-7; a possible D gene is TRBD2 (5 bases). Trimming took 4 bases from V and 1 from J, leaving 18 bases between them. The CDR3 covers 16 residues. Germline lookup yields CDR1 SGHTS and CDR2 YDEGEE.

On this clonotype itself: This could be a read error, since a much larger clone is one nucleotide away. The chain employs TRBV5-1 and TRBJ2-3; 9 nucleotides agree with TRBD2. V lost 6 bases and J lost 5; bases outside the gene matches: 7. The germline CDR1 and CDR2 sequences are SGHRS and YFSETQ. The CDR3 runs 14 residues. Here the CDR3 DNA reads TGCGCCAGCACCCAGCGGGGGGTTCTAGATACGCAGTATTTT. It codes for CASTQRGVLDTQYF.

The sample holds many counts of this clonotype. This chain joins TRBV19 and TRBJ2-7; no clear D gene. This CDR3 contains 13 residues. Germline V gene data show CDR1 as LNHDA and CDR2 as SQIVND (reference sequence). The ends were cut back, 3 bases at V and 2 bases at J, with 8 bases in the middle. The DNA for the CDR3 is TGTGCCAGTAGTATGGGCGTTACCTACGAGCAGTACTTC. Its translation: CASSMGVTYEQYF.

By share of the sample, this clonotype is medium-sized. This chain connects TRBV3-1 to TRBJ2-6; a possible D gene is TRBD1 (6 bases). Germline CDR1 LGHDT, CDR2 YNNKEL (reference sequence). The ends were cut back, 1 base at V and 0 bases at J, with 13 bases in the middle. The CDR3 spans 18 residues. The CDR3 sequence is CASSQGDTYFSGANVLTF. In nucleotides, the CDR3 is TGTGCCAGCAGCCAAGGGGACACCTACTTCTCTGGGGCCAACGTCCTGACTTTC. Looking up the rest from reference TRBV3-1 and TRBJ2-6 gives the full variable domain: DTAVSQTPKYLVTQMGNDKSIKCEQNLGHDTMYWYKQDSKKFLKIMFSYNNKELIINETVPNRFSPKSPDKAHLNLHINSLELGDSAVYFCASSQGDTYFSGANVLTFGAGSRLTVL.

This clonotype has more than one count but fewer than ten. One end of the junction fails to match germline, which may point to a read error. The chain joins TRBV6-2 or TRBV6-3 to TRBJ2-7; TRBD1 aligns across 11 bases. Germline V lookup: CDR1 MNHEY, CDR2 SVGEGT. The CDR3 totals 16 residues. Here the CDR3 reads CASTDRGQGVSRERYF. The CDR3, as DNA: TGTGCCAGCACCGATCGGGGACAGGGGGTGTCTCGGGAGCGGTACTTC.

This clonotype occurred once. A much larger clone differs by one base, so this may be a read error. The genes are TRBV19 and TRBJ1-2, with D hard to call. The germline CDR1 and CDR2 sequences are LNHDA and SQIVND (reference sequence). The CDR3 loop spans 12 amino acids. In nucleotides, the CDR3 is TGTTCCAGTAGTATAGGACTGTATGGCTACACCTTC. It translates to CSSSIGLYGYTF.

A word on this clonotype: The junction differs from germline at one of its ends, possibly a read error. This rearrangement joins TRBV20-1 to TRBJ2-3; D might be TRBD1 (7 bases). Germline CDR1 and CDR2: DFQATT and SNEGSKA (reference sequence). The CDR3 totals 18 residues. Here the CDR3 DNA reads TGCAGTGCTAGGAGGACGGGCAGGGGGACCGGGAGCACAGATAAGCAGTATTTT. Protein product: CSARRTGRGTGSTDKQYF.